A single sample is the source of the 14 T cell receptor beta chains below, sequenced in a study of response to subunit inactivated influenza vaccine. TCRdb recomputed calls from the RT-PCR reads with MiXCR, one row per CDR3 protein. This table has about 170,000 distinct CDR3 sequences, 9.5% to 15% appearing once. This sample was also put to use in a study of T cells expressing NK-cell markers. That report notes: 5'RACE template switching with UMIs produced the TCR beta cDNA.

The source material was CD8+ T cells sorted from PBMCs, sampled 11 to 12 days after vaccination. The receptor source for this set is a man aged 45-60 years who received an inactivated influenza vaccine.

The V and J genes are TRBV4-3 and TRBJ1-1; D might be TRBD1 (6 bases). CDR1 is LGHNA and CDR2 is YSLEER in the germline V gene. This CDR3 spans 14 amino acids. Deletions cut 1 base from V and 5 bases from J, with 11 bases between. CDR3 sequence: CASSQAGVWTEAFF. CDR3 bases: TGCGCCAGCAGCCAAGCAGGGGTGTGGACTGAAGCTTTCTTT.

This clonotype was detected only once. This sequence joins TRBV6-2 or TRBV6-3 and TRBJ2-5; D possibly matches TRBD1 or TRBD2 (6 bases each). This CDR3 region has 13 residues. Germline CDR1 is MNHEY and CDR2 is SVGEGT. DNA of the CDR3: TGTATGGCCCGTGAGGGGGGCCGTGAGACCCAGTACTTC. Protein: CMAREGGRETQYF.

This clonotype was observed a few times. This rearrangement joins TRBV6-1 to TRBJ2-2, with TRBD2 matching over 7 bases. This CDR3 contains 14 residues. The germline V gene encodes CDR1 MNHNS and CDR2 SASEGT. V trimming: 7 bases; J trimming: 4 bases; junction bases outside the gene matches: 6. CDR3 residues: CASTGGGPTGELFF. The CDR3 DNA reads TGTGCCAGCACGGGGGGAGGGCCCACCGGGGAGCTGTTTTTT.

The CDR3 bases are TGTGCCAGCAGCCAAGTTACTAGCGGGGGGGCAGTTGAGACCCAGTACTTC. Its translation: CASSQVTSGGAVETQYF. The chain carries TRBV3-1 and TRBJ2-5; 13 bases are a match to TRBD2. Germline-derived CDR1 and CDR2 are LGHDT and YNNKEL (reference sequence). This CDR3 is 17 amino acids long. After removal of 1 base from V and 5 bases from J, the junction contained 7 bases not matched to a gene.

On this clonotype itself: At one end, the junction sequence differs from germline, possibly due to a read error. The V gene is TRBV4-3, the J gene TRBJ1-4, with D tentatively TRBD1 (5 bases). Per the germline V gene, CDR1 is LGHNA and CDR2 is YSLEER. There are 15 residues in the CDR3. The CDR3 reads CASSQTTDWNAKLFF. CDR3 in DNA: TGCGCCAGCAGCCAAACGACAGATTGGAATGCAAAACTGTTTTTT.

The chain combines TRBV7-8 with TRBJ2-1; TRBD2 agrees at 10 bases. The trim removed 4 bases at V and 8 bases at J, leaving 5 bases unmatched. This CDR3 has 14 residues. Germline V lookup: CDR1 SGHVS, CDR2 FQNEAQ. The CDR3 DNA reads TGTGCCAGCAGCTCATTAGCGGGGGGTGATGAGCAGTTCTTC. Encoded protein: CASSSLAGGDEQFF.

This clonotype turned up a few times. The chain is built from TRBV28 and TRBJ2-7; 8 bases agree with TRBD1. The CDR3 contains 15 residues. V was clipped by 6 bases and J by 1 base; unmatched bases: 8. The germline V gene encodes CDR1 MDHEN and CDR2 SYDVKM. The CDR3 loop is CASSLTGEFSYEQYF. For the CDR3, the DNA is TGTGCCAGCAGCCTGACAGGGGAGTTTTCCTACGAGCAGTACTTC.

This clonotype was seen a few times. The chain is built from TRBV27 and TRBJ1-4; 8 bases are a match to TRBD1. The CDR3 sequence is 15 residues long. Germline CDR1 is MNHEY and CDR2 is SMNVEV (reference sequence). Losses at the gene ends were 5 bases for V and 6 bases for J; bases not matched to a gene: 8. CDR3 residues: CASSQTDRVDEKLFF. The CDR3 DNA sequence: TGTGCCAGCAGTCAGACGGACAGGGTGGATGAAAAACTGTTTTTT.

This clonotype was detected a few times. CDR3 sequence reads: CASSPGGRADTQYF. The CDR3 DNA sequence: TGCGCCAGCAGCCCGGGGGGGCGAGCAGATACGCAGTATTTT. The chain couples TRBV4-1 to TRBJ2-3; 8 bases match TRBD2. CDR1 and CDR2 (germline): MGHRA, YSYEKL. This CDR3 region has 14 residues. V trimming: 4 bases; J trimming: 4 bases; junction bases outside the gene matches: 4.

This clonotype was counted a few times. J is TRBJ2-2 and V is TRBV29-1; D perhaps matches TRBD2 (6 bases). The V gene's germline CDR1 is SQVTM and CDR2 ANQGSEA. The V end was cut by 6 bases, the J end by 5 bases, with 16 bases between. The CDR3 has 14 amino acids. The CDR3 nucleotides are TGCAGCGTAATGGAGGGGTTGCGGACCGGGGAGCTGTTTTTT. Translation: CSVMEGLRTGELFF.

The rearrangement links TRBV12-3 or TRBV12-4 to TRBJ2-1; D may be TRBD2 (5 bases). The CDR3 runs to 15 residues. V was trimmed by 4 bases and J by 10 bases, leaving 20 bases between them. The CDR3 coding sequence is TGTGCCAGCAGTTCCCGCGGGCTCCTGGATTGGGAGCAGTTCTTC. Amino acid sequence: CASSSRGLLDWEQFF.

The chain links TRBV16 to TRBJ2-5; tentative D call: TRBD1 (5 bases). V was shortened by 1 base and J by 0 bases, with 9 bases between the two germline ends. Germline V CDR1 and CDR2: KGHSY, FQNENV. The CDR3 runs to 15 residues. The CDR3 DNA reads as TGTGCCAGCAGCCAATGGATAGGGGACCAAGAGACCCAGTACTTC. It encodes CASSQWIGDQETQYF.

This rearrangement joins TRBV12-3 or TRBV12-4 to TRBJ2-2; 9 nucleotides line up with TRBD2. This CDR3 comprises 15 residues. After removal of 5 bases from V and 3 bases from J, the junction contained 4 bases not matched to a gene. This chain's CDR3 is CASSVIAGDTGELFF. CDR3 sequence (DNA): TGTGCCAGCAGTGTCATAGCGGGAGACACCGGGGAGCTGTTTTTT.

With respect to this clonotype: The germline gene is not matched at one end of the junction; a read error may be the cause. The CDR3 region is CASSLYQGRF. The CDR3 DNA reads TGTGCCAGCAGCTTATACCAGGGACGTTTT. The gene calls are TRBV7-3 and TRBJ1-5; maybe TRBD1 (5 bases). The CDR3 loop spans 10 amino acids. In germline, CDR1 is SGHTA, CDR2 FQGTGA.